A single sample gave rise to the 22 T cell receptor beta chains below, sequenced in a study of STAT5B mutations in CD4+ large granular lymphocyte leukemia. Clones were sequenced by immunoSEQ multiplex PCR, and TCRdb holds only the in-frame ones, with some missing. The sample carries tens of thousands of clones, about four fifths recorded once. Sequencing used CD4+ T cells from blood buffy coats. The origin of the receptors is a human donor in good health.

The chain has TRBV11-1 and TRBJ2-2, with D tentatively TRBD2 (6 bases). This CDR3 spans 14 amino acids. Germline V gene data show CDR1 as SGHAT and CDR2 as FQDESV (reference sequence). V was pared by 5 bases and J by 6 bases, with 13 bases between. CDR3 in amino acids: CASSPPPGAGELFF. The CDR3 DNA follows: TGTGCCAGCAGCCCTCCCCCGGGGGCCGGGGAGCTGTTTTTT.

The V gene is TRBV18, the J gene TRBJ2-1; 10 bases agree with TRBD2. Germline V lookup: CDR1 KGHSH, CDR2 LQKENI. The CDR3 totals 14 residues. V shed 5 bases, J shed 5 bases, and the junction held 3 bases outside the gene matches. The CDR3 loop is CASSKAGGDNEQFF. The CDR3 DNA reads TGTGCCAGCTCAAAAGCGGGGGGGGACAATGAGCAGTTCTTC.

The chain employs TRBV29-1 and TRBJ2-5, with TRBD2 as a possible D gene (6 bases). V lost 6 bases, J lost 3 bases, and 20 bases lay in between. Germline CDR1 reads SQVTM; CDR2 reads ANQGSEA. The CDR3 runs 15 residues. CDR3 region: CSVPLSPTREETQYF. The CDR3 bases are TGCAGCGTCCCCCTTTCGCCGACTAGAGAAGAGACCCAGTACTTC.

This clone showed up just a few times. J is TRBJ1-2 and V is TRBV7-9; D ambiguous. The CDR3 runs 13 residues. Germline V gives CDR1 SEHNR, CDR2 FQNEAQ (reference sequence). With 5 bases removed from V and 3 bases from J, the gap between germline ends came to 10 bases. The CDR3 nucleotides are TGTGCCAGCAGCCCGGACGGGGACTATGGCTACACCTTC. Amino acid sequence: CASSPDGDYGYTF.

The rearrangement joins TRBV6-5 to TRBJ2-1, with 9 bases matching TRBD2. Trimming at V came to 6 bases and at J to 0 bases, leaving 3 bases not matched to a gene. Germline lookup yields CDR1 MNHEY and CDR2 SVGAGI. The CDR3 has 15 residues. The DNA for the CDR3 is TGTGCCAGCAGGTCGGGACTAGCCTCCTACAATGAGCAGTTCTTC. Its protein is CASRSGLASYNEQFF.

The sample holds one count of this clone. CDR3 DNA: TGTGCCAGTGGGGGGGGCACAAACACCGGGGAGCTGTTTTTT. It yields the protein CASGGGTNTGELFF. V and J are TRBV2 and TRBJ2-2, with a tentative D call TRBD2 (7 bases). This CDR3 has 14 amino acids. V was pared by 9 bases and J by 2 bases, with 13 bases between. Germline lookup yields CDR1 SNHLY and CDR2 FYNNEI.

The chain couples TRBV11-1 to TRBJ1-2, with 7 bases identical to TRBD1. Germline-derived CDR1 and CDR2 are SGHAT and FQDESV (reference sequence). The V and J ends lost 5 bases and 7 bases, in that order; junction bases with no gene match: 10. This CDR3 has 14 residues. CDR3 DNA sequence: TGTGCCAGCAGCCCGGCGGAGGGGGCAGGTGGCTACACCTTC. It yields the protein CASSPAEGAGGYTF.

The rearrangement joins TRBV10-3 to TRBJ1-1, with D perhaps matching TRBD1 (6 bases). With 7 bases removed from V and 2 bases from J, the gap between germline ends came to 8 bases. CDR1 and CDR2 from the germline V gene are ENHRY and SYGVKD. This CDR3 contains 12 residues. CDR3 nucleotide sequence: TGTGCCATCATGGGACAAAACACTGAAGCTTTCTTT. It yields the protein CAIMGQNTEAFF.

This chain links TRBV5-1 with TRBJ1-3; D call uncertain. The CDR3 loop spans 13 amino acids. V was cut by 8 bases and J by 2 bases, with 11 bases left in between. Germline CDR1 is SGHRS and CDR2 is YFSETQ. The CDR3 coding sequence is TGCGCCAGTAGAACAGAAGCTGGAAACACCATATATTTT. Residues: CASRTEAGNTIYF.

The chain uses TRBV19 and TRBJ2-2; 14 positions agree with TRBD2. V lost 8 bases to trimming and J lost 4 bases; unmatched junction nucleotides: 6. The CDR3 runs to 16 residues. CDR1 is LNHDA and CDR2 is SQIVND in the germline V gene (reference sequence). The DNA for the CDR3 is TGTGCCAGTTGGGGACTAGCGGGAGTTGGCACCGGGGAGCTGTTTTTT. It specifies CASWGLAGVGTGELFF.

This chain connects TRBV6-6 to TRBJ2-1; TRBD2 agrees at 14 bases. Germline V gene lookup returns CDR1 MNHNY and CDR2 SVGAGI (reference sequence). The CDR3 runs to 14 residues. J lost 9 bases, V lost 7 bases, and 5 bases had no gene match. The CDR3 reads CASKTSGRAPEQFF. The CDR3 nucleotides read TGTGCCAGCAAGACTAGCGGGAGGGCCCCTGAGCAGTTCTTC.

Only a few counts were recorded for this clone. V usage is TRBV5-8 and J usage is TRBJ1-5; D unclear. The ends were cut back, 0 bases at V and 3 bases at J, with 13 bases in the middle. CDR1 SGHTS and CDR2 YDEGEE come from the germline V gene. The CDR3 extends over 16 amino acids. CDR3 sequence (DNA): TGTGCCAGCAGCTTGGAGGAAATATCTTTCAATCAGCCCCAGCATTTT. It is translated as CASSLEEISFNQPQHF.

This clone has only a few counts. This rearrangement joins TRBV18 to TRBJ1-1; D remains ambiguous. The CDR3 runs 12 residues. The germline V and J ends were trimmed by 0 bases and 6 bases, with 5 bases remaining between them. The germline V gene has CDR1 KGHSH and CDR2 LQKENI. The chain's CDR3 is CASSPPKAEAFF. The CDR3 nucleotides are TGTGCCAGCTCACCACCGAAAGCTGAAGCTTTCTTT.

The chain combines TRBV7-3 with TRBJ2-2; a weak D match, TRBD2 (5 bases). The CDR3 length is 14 residues. Per germline, CDR1 SGHTA and CDR2 FQGTGA. Trimming stripped 5 bases from V and 6 bases from J, with 13 bases between. CDR3 coding DNA: TGTGCCAGCAGCCCAACCTTCGGGGCCGGGGAGCTGTTTTTT. It specifies CASSPTFGAGELFF.

The CDR3, as DNA: TGTGCCAGCAGCTTGACGGGGGGAAACATTCAGTACTTC. Translation: CASSLTGGNIQYF. The chain couples TRBV5-5 to TRBJ2-4; TRBD2 matches 7 bases. Germline V lookup: CDR1 SGHKS, CDR2 YYEKEE (reference sequence). The junction had 1 base not matched to a gene; V was cut back by 1 base and J by 6 bases. The CDR3 is made up of 13 amino acids.

This clone was seen more than once but under ten times. The chain carries TRBV5-6 and TRBJ2-7; D remains ambiguous. The V gene's germline CDR1 is SGHDT and CDR2 YYEEEE. Trimming cost V 0 bases and J 3 bases, with 4 bases left between them. CDR3 length: 12 amino acids. The CDR3 region is CASSLAYYEQYF. The CDR3 DNA reads as TGTGCCAGCAGCTTGGCCTACTACGAGCAGTACTTC.

This chain connects TRBV7-3 to TRBJ2-3; 10 bases align to TRBD2. The CDR3 has 15 residues. The germline CDR1 and CDR2 sequences are SGHTA and FQGTGA. Unmatched junction bases numbered 5, after V lost 5 bases and J lost 3 bases. CDR3 DNA sequence: TGTGCCAGCAGCCAGGCTAGCGGGAGAACAGATACGCAGTATTTT. This encodes CASSQASGRTDTQYF.

The chain has TRBV5-1 and TRBJ2-3; 7 bases fit TRBD2. Trimming took 1 base from V and 2 from J; bases not matched to a gene: 7. Germline lookup yields CDR1 SGHRS and CDR2 YFSETQ. CDR3 length: 16 amino acids. CDR3 region: CASSLPSGATTDTQYF. CDR3 nucleotide sequence: TGCGCCAGCAGCTTGCCTAGCGGAGCAACCACAGATACGCAGTATTTT. The full variable domain, with the rest looked up from reference TRBV5-1 and TRBJ2-3, is KAGVTQTPRYLIKTRGQQVTLSCSPISGHRSVSWYQQTPGQGLQFLFEYFSETQRNKGNFPGRFSGRQFSNSRSEMNVSTLELGDSALYLCASSLPSGATTDTQYFGPGTRLTVL.

The gene calls are TRBV4-3 and TRBJ1-1; D is possibly TRBD1 (6 bases). Germline V gives CDR1 LGHNA, CDR2 YSLEER. V lost 0 bases and J 7 bases, leaving 12 bases between the germline ends. This CDR3 has 14 amino acids. This CDR3 reads CASSQEWGASEAFF. The CDR3 DNA reads TGCGCCAGCAGCCAAGAGTGGGGGGCCAGTGAAGCTTTCTTT.

V is TRBV7-2 and J is TRBJ2-1; 9 bases agree with TRBD1. The CDR3 runs 12 residues. Losses at the gene ends were 10 bases for V and 12 bases for J; bases not matched to a gene: 10. Looked up from germline, CDR1 is SGHTA and CDR2 is FQGNSA. CDR3 in amino acids: CATNQDRGSQFF. CDR3 bases: TGTGCCACAAATCAGGACAGGGGCTCGCAGTTCTTC.

CDR3 nucleotide sequence: TGTGCCAGCAGCTTATATAAATCCGGGGAGCTGTTTTTT. This codes for CASSLYKSGELFF. The chain couples TRBV7-3 to TRBJ2-2, with D unclear. The V and J ends lost 2 bases and 6 bases respectively, with 7 bases between them. CDR1 SGHTA and CDR2 FQGTGA come from the germline V gene. The CDR3 runs 13 residues.

This chain links TRBV5-5 with TRBJ1-2, with no clear D. The CDR3 contains 15 residues. Germline CDR1 is SGHKS and CDR2 is YYEKEE (reference sequence). Trimming stripped 0 bases from V and 1 base from J, with 10 bases between. The CDR3 loop reads CASSLDGSYNYGYTF. CDR3 coding DNA: TGTGCCAGCAGCTTGGATGGCAGTTATAACTATGGCTACACCTTC. Supplemented by reference TRBV5-5 and TRBJ1-2, the full variable domain reads DAGVTQSPTHLIKTRGQQVTLRCSPISGHKSVSWYQQVLGQGPQFIFQYYEKEERGRGNFPDRFSARQFPNYSSELNVNALLLGDSALYLCASSLDGSYNYGYTFGSGTRLTVV.